The 22 T cell receptor beta chains reported below all come from one sample, sequenced in a study of T cells expressing NK-cell markers. TCRdb reprocessed the 5' RACE reads, with one entry per CDR3 protein and no DNA. The sample has about 540,000 distinct CDR3 sequences. Sample: blood T cells: a sorted CD56 or NKG2C T cell subset, CD4+ or CD8+ T cells, or bulk PBMC T cells (not recorded which). Receptors were obtained from a man between 18 and 29 years old in good health.

The rearrangement links TRBV20-1 to TRBJ1-4; TCRdb designates TRBD1, a call that cannot be tested without DNA. CDR1 is DFQATT and CDR2 is SNEGSKA in the germline V gene (reference sequence). The length of the CDR3 is 15 residues. The CDR3: CSARDGAARGEKLFF.

J is TRBJ1-1 and V is TRBV27; as DNA is missing, the TRBD1 call by TCRdb cannot be tested. CDR1 is MNHEY, CDR2 SMNVEV, per germline (reference sequence). The CDR3 is 13 residues long. This CDR3 reads CASSLGSGAEAFF.

The chain joins TRBV12-3 or TRBV12-4 to TRBJ1-2; TCRdb calls TRBD1, which cannot be checked without DNA. This CDR3 is built from 12 residues. The CDR3 spells CASSLQGARYTF.

The rearrangement uses TRBV6-1 and TRBJ2-2; the TCRdb call, TRBD1, lacks DNA for checking. Germline V lookup: CDR1 MNHNS, CDR2 SASEGT. The CDR3 has 14 residues. The CDR3 sequence is CASSTPDGTGELFF.

This chain uses TRBV7-7 with TRBJ2-5; TCRdb proposes TRBD2, but this gene call is untestable without DNA. The CDR3 consists of 16 residues. CDR1 SSHAT and CDR2 FNYEAQ come from the germline V gene (reference sequence). CDR3 in amino acids: CASSLGVGWEKETQYF. Supplemented by reference TRBV7-7 and TRBJ2-5, the full variable domain reads GAGVSQSPRYKVTKRGQDVTLRCDPISSHATLYWYQQALGQGPEFLTYFNYEAQPDKSGLPSDRFSAERPEGSISTLTIQRTEQRDSAMYRCASSLGVGWEKETQYFGPGTRLLVL.

The chain has TRBV5-1 and TRBJ2-3; TCRdb returns TRBD1, unconfirmable since there is no DNA. Germline loops: CDR1 SGHRS, CDR2 YFSETQ. This CDR3 spans 14 amino acids. The CDR3 protein is CASSSGRVDDTQYF.

The CDR3 loop reads CSATRGTYEKLFF. The chain joins TRBV29-1 to TRBJ1-4. The CDR3 sequence is 13 residues long. The germline V gene encodes CDR1 SQVTM and CDR2 ANQGSEA.

The chain employs TRBV5-6 and TRBJ2-1; TCRdb lists TRBD2, though no DNA is available to test this call. The CDR3 extends over 15 amino acids. Germline CDR1 reads SGHDT; CDR2 reads YYEEEE. This chain's CDR3 is CASSGKAGGINEQFF.

The rearrangement joins TRBV13 to TRBJ2-5; TCRdb selects TRBD1, and the lack of DNA leaves this call unchecked. The germline V gene encodes CDR1 PRHDT and CDR2 FYEKMQ (reference sequence). The CDR3 has 14 residues. The CDR3 region is CASSPGGEQETQYF.

The V and J genes are TRBV12-3 or TRBV12-4 and TRBJ1-4. The CDR3 sequence is 16 residues long. CDR3 loop: CASSSMTRDSNEKLFF.

V usage is TRBV9 and J usage is TRBJ2-3; the D gene TCRdb calls, TRBD1, cannot be checked with no DNA. The CDR3 totals 18 residues. Germline lookup yields CDR1 SGDLS and CDR2 YYNGEE. CDR3 in amino acids: CASSVTERAPQKTDTQYF.

The V gene is TRBV3-1, the J gene TRBJ2-7; the TCRdb D gene call, TRBD1, has no DNA to confirm it. CDR1 is LGHDT, CDR2 YNNKEL, per germline (reference sequence). There are 17 residues in the CDR3. The CDR3 protein is CASSHDATRGGYYEQYF.

The chain joins TRBV27 to TRBJ2-1; TCRdb designates TRBD1, a call that cannot be tested without DNA. The CDR3 covers 13 residues. Per the germline V gene, CDR1 is MNHEY and CDR2 is SMNVEV (reference sequence). The CDR3 is CASSETGYDEQFF.

This rearrangement joins TRBV6-5 to TRBJ1-5. Germline values: CDR1 MNHEY, CDR2 SVGAGI. CDR3 length: 16 amino acids. This chain's CDR3 is CASSYRPRDSNQPQHF.

V is TRBV4-3 and J is TRBJ2-5; TCRdb names TRBD2, which stays unverified in the absence of DNA. The CDR3 is made up of 15 amino acids. Germline V lookup: CDR1 LGHNA, CDR2 YSLEER. The CDR3 sequence is CASSQDLLLAETQYF.

V gene TRBV20-1 combines with J gene TRBJ2-3. CDR1 and CDR2 from the germline V gene are DFQATT and SNEGSKA (reference sequence). CDR3 length equals 16 residues. The CDR3 protein is CSARVYLATNIDTQYF.

This rearrangement joins TRBV29-1 to TRBJ2-2; as DNA is missing, the TRBD1 call by TCRdb cannot be tested. CDR3 size: 13 residues. Germline V gives CDR1 SQVTM, CDR2 ANQGSEA. The CDR3 loop reads CSVLDKVTGELFF.

The chain couples TRBV5-1 to TRBJ1-2. The CDR3 length is 14 residues. Germline CDR1 and CDR2: SGHRS and YFSETQ. The CDR3 spells CASSFDRTDYGYTF. The full variable domain, completed using reference TRBV5-1 and TRBJ1-2, is KAGVTQTPRYLIKTRGQQVTLSCSPISGHRSVSWYQQTPGQGLQFLFEYFSETQRNKGNFPGRFSGRQFSNSRSEMNVSTLELGDSALYLCASSFDRTDYGYTFGSGTRLTVV.

The chain joins TRBV10-3 to TRBJ1-3. Germline-derived CDR1 and CDR2 are ENHRY and SYGVKD. The CDR3 runs 15 residues. CDR3: CAISGARGSGNTIYF.

The rearrangement joins TRBV12-3 or TRBV12-4 to TRBJ1-6; the D call of TRBD1 rests on TCRdb alone, since no DNA is present to check it. CDR3 length: 16 amino acids. CDR3 residues: CASSGGQGTGNSPLHF.

J is TRBJ2-2 and V is TRBV12-3 or TRBV12-4; without DNA, the TCRdb call of TRBD2 cannot be checked. The CDR3 has 14 residues. The CDR3 here is CASMEVRSTGELFF.

The chain employs TRBV28 and TRBJ2-2; TCRdb indicates TRBD2, and absent DNA this call remains unverified. Germline assignment: CDR1 MDHEN and CDR2 SYDVKM. The CDR3 covers 17 residues. The CDR3 reads CASRLWRGPANTGELFF.